This T cell receptor (beta chain) was documented in a study of T cells expressing NK-cell markers. Study-wide findings and caveats: Dominant NKG2C+ clonotype frequencies of roughly 1.0-8% of CD8+ T cells were measured in a handful of donors.

This CDR3 is built from 13 residues. Germline V CDR1 and CDR2: DFQATT, SNEGSKA (reference sequence). After re-calling the 5' RACE reads, TCRdb lists one entry per CDR3 protein, DNA absent. The ten top clones account for 0.39%, within a sample of 250,000 to 300,000 distinct CDR3 sequences. Regarding this clonotype: Its matching antigen is unknown.

This receptor was obtained from a man in his late teens or twenties in good health. Sample: blood T cells: a sorted CD56 or NKG2C T cell subset, CD4+ or CD8+ T cells, or bulk PBMC T cells (not recorded which). The chain uses TRBV20-1 and TRBJ2-7; the D gene TCRdb calls, TRBD1, cannot be checked with no DNA. The CDR3 sequence is CSARLGHLYEQYF.